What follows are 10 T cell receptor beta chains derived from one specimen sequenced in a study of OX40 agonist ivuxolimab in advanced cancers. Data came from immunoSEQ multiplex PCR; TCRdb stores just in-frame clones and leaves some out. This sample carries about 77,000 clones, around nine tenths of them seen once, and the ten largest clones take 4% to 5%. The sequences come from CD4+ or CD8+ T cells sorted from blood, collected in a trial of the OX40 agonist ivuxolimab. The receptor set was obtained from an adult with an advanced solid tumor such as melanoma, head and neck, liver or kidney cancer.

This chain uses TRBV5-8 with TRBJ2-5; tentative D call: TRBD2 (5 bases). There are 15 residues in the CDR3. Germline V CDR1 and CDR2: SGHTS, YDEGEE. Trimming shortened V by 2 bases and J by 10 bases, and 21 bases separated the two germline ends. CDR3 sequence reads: CASSLTTVRVGDQYF. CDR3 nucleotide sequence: TGTGCCAGCAGCTTAACAACCGTGCGAGTCGGGGACCAGTACTTC. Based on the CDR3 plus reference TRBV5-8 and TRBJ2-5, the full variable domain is EAGVTQSPTHLIKTRGQQATLRCSPISGHTSVYWYQQALGLGLQFLLWYDEGEERNRGNFPPRFSGRQFPNYSSELNVNALELEDSALYLCASSLTTVRVGDQYFGPGTRLLVL.

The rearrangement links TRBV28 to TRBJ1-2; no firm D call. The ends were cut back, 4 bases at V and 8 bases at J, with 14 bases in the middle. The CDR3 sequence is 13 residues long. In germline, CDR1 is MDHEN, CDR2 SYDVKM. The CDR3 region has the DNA TGTGCCAGCAGTTCACAGCGGCGAGGGGGCTACACCTTC. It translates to CASSSQRRGGYTF.

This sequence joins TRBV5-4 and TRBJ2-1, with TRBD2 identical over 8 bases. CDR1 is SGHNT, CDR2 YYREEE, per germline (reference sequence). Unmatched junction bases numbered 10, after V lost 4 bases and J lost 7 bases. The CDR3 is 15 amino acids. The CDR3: CASSKLAALINEQFF. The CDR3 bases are TGTGCCAGCAGCAAACTAGCGGCTTTGATAAATGAGCAGTTCTTC.

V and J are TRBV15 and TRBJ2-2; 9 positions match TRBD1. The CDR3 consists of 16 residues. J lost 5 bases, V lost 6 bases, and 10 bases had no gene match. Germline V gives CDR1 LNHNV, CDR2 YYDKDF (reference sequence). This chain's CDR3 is CATREAGTGRTGELFF. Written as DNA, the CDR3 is TGTGCCACCAGGGAAGCGGGGACAGGGAGAACCGGGGAGCTGTTTTTT.

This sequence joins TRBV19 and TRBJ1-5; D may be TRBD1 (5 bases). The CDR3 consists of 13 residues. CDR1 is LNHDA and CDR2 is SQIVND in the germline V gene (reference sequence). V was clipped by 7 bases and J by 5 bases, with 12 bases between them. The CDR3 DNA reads TGTGCCAGTACAGAAACAGGTTATCAGCCCCAGCATTTT. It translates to CASTETGYQPQHF.

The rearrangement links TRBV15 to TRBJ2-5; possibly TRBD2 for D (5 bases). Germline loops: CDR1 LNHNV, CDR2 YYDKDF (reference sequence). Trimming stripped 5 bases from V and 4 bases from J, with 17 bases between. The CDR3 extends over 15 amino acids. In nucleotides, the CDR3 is TGTGCCACCAGCGCCACCGCGGTCCGGGGAGAGACCCAGTACTTC. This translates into CATSATAVRGETQYF.

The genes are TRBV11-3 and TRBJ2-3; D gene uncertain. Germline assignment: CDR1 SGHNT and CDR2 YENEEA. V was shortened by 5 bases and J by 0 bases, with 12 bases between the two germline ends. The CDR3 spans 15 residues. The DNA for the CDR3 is TGTGCCAGCAGCCTAGTAGGTACTAGCACAGATACGCAGTATTTT. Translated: CASSLVGTSTDTQYF.

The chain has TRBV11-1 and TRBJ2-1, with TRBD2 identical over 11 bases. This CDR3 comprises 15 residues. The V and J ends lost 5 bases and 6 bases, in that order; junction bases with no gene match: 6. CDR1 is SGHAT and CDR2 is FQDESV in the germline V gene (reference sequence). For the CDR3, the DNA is TGTGCCAGCAGCATGCTAGCGGGAGGAGGCAATGAGCAGTTCTTC. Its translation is CASSMLAGGGNEQFF.

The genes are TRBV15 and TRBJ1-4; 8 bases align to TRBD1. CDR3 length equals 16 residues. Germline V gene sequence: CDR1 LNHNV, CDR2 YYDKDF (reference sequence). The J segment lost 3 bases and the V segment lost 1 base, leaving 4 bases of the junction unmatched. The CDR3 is CATSRAYRGSNEKLFF. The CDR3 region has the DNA TGTGCCACCAGCAGAGCATACAGGGGGTCTAATGAAAAACTGTTTTTT.

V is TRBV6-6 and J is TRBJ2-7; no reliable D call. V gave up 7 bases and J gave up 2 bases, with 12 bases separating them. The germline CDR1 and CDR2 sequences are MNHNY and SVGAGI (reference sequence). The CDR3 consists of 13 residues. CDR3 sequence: CASTWTETYEQYF. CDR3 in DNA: TGTGCCAGCACTTGGACCGAGACCTACGAGCAGTACTTC.